The text below deals with one TCR beta chain. Its antigen is still unknown. These data belong to a study of cytomegalovirus exposure and HLA in healthy donors. The PCR used 60 Vbeta and 13 Jbeta primers. Only in-frame clones appear in the TCRdb table, and some are missing; sequencing was by immunoSEQ multiplex PCR. The data show fewer than 100,000 clones, about three quarters seen once. Between the trimmed V and J ends, which lost 3 bases and 4 bases, there was a span of 9 bases. The germline gives CDR1 LGHNA, CDR2 YSLEER. CDR3 length: 14 residues. Notes on the study in general: The availability of immune exposure information extended only to CMV serostatus. Several of the most significant clusters appeared linked to common viral pathogens, based on a later analysis. Association of a missense DCLRE1C variant with TCR beta V- and J-gene trimming was reported in a later analysis.

The chain links TRBV4-3 to TRBJ1-4; D is undetermined. Sequenced: PBMCs. The sequence was collected from a man in his sixties in good health and CMV-seropositive. CDR3 in DNA: TGCGCCAGCAGCCAGGAGTCTTTTAATGAAAAACTGTTTTTT. Encoded protein: CASSQESFNEKLFF.